What follows describes a single T cell receptor (beta chain). The target antigen is unknown. Produced via immunoSEQ multiplex PCR; TCRdb's table is partial and in-frame only. The sample consists of 130,000 or so clones, approximately 91% of them appearing once. The germline V and J ends were trimmed by 7 bases and 3 bases, with 9 bases remaining between them. CDR1 is SQVTM, CDR2 ANQGSEA, per germline. CDR3 length: 12 residues. The data were obtained in a study of T cell responses to AZD1222 COVID-19 vaccine. About the research overall: Pooling covered second doses at about 4 or about 12 weeks.

Overall study findings and caveats: Clonal diversity was possibly underestimated, and the donors were mostly white British, with more females. Targets within unmutated variant regions were reportedly found for nearly half of spike-specific TCRs.

The V call is TRBV29-1, the J call TRBJ1-4, with TRBD1 as a possible D gene (5 bases). The source was peripheral blood, collected on day 0 of AZD1222 vaccination. This TCR derives from an adult in good health. The CDR3 is CSARGANEKLFF. For the CDR3, the DNA is TGCAGCGCTCGGGGGGCTAATGAAAAACTGTTTTTT.